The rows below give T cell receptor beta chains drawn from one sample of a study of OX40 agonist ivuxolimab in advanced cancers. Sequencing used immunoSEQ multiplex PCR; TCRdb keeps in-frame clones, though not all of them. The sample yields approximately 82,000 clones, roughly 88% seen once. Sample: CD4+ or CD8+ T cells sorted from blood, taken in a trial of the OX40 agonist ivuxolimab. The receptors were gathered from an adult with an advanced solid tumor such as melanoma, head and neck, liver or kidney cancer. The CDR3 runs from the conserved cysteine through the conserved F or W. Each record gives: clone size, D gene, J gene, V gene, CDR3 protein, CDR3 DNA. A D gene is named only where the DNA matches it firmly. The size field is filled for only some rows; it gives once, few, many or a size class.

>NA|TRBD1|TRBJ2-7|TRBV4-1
CASSQDSDRGFSYEQYF
TGCGCCAGCAGCCAAGATTCGGACAGGGGGTTCAGCTACGAGCAGTACTTC
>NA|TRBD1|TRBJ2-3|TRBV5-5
CASSYQGVGTDTQYF
TGTGCCAGCTCCTATCAGGGGGTTGGCACAGATACGCAGTATTTT
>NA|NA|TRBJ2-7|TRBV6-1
CASMIITGDSREQYF
TGTGCCAGCATGATTATTACAGGGGACTCTCGCGAGCAGTACTTC
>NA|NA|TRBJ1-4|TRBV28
CASTSRWRDGLATNEKLFF
TGTGCCAGCACCTCCCGGTGGAGGGACGGACTTGCAACTAATGAAAAACTGTTTTTT
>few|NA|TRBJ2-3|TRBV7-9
CASSPGNTQYF
TGTGCCAGCAGCCCGGGTAATACGCAGTATTTT
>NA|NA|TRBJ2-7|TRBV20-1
CSARESYEQYF
TGCAGTGCTAGAGAAAGCTACGAGCAGTACTTC
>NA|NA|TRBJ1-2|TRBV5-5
CASTVDGTYGYTF
TGTGCCAGCACTGTAGACGGAACCTATGGCTACACCTTC
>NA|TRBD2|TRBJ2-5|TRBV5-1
CASSSGLAGGPVDETQYF
TGCGCCAGCAGCTCGGGACTAGCGGGAGGGCCAGTCGATGAGACCCAGTACTTC
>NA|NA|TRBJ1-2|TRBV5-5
CASSLYGVDGYTF
TGTGCCAGCAGCTTGTATGGGGTAGATGGCTACACCTTC
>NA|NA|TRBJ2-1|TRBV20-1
CSANNPEQFF
TGCAGTGCTAACAACCCGGAGCAGTTCTTC
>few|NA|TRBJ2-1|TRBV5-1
CASSLGFRDEQFF
TGCGCCAGCAGCTTGGGGTTTAGGGATGAGCAGTTCTTC
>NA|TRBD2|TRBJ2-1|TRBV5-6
CASRGTSGNEQFF
TGTGCCAGCAGAGGGACTAGCGGGAATGAGCAGTTCTTC
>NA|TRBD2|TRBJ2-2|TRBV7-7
CASSFVAGGGGELFF
TGTGCTAGCAGCTTCGTAGCGGGAGGAGGCGGGGAGCTGTTTTTT
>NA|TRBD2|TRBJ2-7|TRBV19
CASSISRTSPTSYEQYF
TGTGCCAGTAGTATATCCCGGACTAGCCCGACTTCCTACGAGCAGTACTTC
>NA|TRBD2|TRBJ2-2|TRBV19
CASNGLAGEGAGELFF
TGTGCCAGTAATGGGCTAGCGGGAGAGGGTGCCGGGGAGCTGTTTTTT
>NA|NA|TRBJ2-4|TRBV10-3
CAISVSGDIQYF
TGTGCCATCAGCGTCTCGGGAGACATTCAGTACTTC
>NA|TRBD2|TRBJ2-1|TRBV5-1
CASSLASGSSDEQFF
TGCGCCAGCAGCTTGGCCAGCGGGAGTAGTGATGAGCAGTTCTTC
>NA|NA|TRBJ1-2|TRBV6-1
CASSEGLHPDNGYTF
TGTGCCAGCAGTGAAGGTCTCCACCCGGATAATGGCTACACCTTC
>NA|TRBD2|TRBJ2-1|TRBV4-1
CASSQALAGEPNEQFF
TGCGCCAGCAGCCAAGCTCTAGCGGGAGAGCCAAATGAGCAGTTCTTC
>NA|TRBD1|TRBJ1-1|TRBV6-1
CASSGQGFTEAFF
TGTGCCAGCAGTGGACAGGGATTTACTGAAGCTTTCTTT
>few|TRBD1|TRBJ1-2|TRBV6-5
CASSASGGWGYTF
TGTGCCAGCAGTGCCTCAGGGGGCTGGGGCTACACCTTC
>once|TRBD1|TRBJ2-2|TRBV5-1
CASRSTGVTGELFF
TGCGCCAGCAGATCGACAGGGGTGACCGGGGAGCTGTTTTTT
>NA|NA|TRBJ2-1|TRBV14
CASSQSGIEQFF
TGTGCCAGCAGCCAATCAGGGATTGAGCAGTTCTTC
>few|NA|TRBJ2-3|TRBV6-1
CASKEGVTDTQYF
TGTGCCAGCAAGGAGGGTGTCACAGATACGCAGTATTTT
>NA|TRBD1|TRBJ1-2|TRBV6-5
CASSYSSDRNYGYTF
TGTGCCAGCAGTTACTCCTCGGACAGGAACTATGGCTACACCTTC
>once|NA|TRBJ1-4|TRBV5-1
CASSHGVINEKLFF
TGCGCCAGCAGCCACGGGGTAATTAATGAAAAACTGTTTTTT
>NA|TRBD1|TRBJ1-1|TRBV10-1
CASSRGGNTEAFF
TGCGCCAGCAGCAGGGGGGGGAACACTGAAGCTTTCTTT
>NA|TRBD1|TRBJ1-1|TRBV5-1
CASSLAPGQGGEAFF
TGCGCCAGCAGCTTGGCCCCCGGACAGGGCGGTGAAGCTTTCTTT
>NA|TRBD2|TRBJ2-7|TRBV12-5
CASGIGTSGDEQYF
TGTGCTAGTGGTATCGGGACTAGCGGGGACGAGCAGTACTTC
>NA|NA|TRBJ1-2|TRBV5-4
CASSLEGRPSYTF
TGTGCCAGCAGCTTGGAGGGGCGGCCTAGCTACACCTTC
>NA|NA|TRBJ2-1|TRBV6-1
CASRPVSSSYNEQFF
TGTGCCAGCCGACCTGTGAGTAGCTCCTACAATGAGCAGTTCTTC
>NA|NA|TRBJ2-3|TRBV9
CASSPDRRTDTQYF
TGTGCCAGCAGCCCTGACAGGCGCACAGATACGCAGTATTTT
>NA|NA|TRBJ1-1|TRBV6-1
CASNPAGGDTEAFF
TGTGCCAGCAATCCCGCGGGAGGGGACACTGAAGCTTTCTTT
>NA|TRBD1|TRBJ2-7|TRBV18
CASSPGTGLYEQYF
TGTGCCAGCTCACCAGGGACAGGACTCTACGAGCAGTACTTC
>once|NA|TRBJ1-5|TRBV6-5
CASRQGYNQPQHF
TGTGCCAGCCGCCAGGGATACAATCAGCCCCAGCATTTT
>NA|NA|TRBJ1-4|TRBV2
CASSLRGNNEKLFF
TGTGCCAGCAGCCTCCGGGGAAATAATGAAAAACTGTTTTTT
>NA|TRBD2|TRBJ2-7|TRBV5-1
CASRSGTSGTYEQYF
TGCGCCAGCAGATCAGGGACTAGCGGAACCTACGAGCAGTACTTC
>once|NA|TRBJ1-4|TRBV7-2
CASSLNTGVNEKLFF
TGTGCCAGCAGCTTAAATACCGGGGTTAATGAAAAACTGTTTTTT
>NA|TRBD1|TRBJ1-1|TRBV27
CASRKRQGYVGAFF
TGTGCCAGCAGGAAAAGACAGGGGTATGTTGGAGCTTTCTTT
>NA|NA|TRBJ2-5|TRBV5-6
CASSLITDGTQETQYF
TGTGCCAGCAGCTTAATTACGGACGGAACCCAAGAGACCCAGTACTTC